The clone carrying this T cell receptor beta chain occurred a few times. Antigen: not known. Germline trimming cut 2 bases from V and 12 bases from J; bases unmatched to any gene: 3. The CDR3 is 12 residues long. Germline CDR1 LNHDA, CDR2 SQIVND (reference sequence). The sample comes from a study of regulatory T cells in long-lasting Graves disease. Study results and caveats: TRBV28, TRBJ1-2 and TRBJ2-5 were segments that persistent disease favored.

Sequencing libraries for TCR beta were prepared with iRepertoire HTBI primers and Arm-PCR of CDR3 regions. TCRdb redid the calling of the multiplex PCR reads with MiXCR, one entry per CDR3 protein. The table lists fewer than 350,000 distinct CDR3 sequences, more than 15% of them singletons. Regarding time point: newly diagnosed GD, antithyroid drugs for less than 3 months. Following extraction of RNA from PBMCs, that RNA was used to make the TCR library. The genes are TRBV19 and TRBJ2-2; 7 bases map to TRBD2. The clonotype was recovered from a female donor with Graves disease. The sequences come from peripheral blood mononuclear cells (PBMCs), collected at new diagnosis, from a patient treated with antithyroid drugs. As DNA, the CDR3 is TGTGCCAGTAGTATAAGGGAGGGGCAGCTGTTTTTT. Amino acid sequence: CASSIREGQLFF.